Described below is a single T cell receptor (beta chain) sequence and its context. This sample stems from a study of blood T cell repertoires in COVID-19. Overall study context: Specimens from acute and convalescent COVID-19 originated in the United States, Italy and Spain. Sample material is recorded as cDNA or gDNA derived from T cells, B-cell-depleted T cells, or PBMCs.

The V gene end was trimmed by 1 base and the J gene end by 2 bases; junction bases not matched to a gene: 3. CDR1 is SGHTA and CDR2 is FQGNSA in the germline V gene. This CDR3 has 16 residues. One Seattle source followed patients from active infection through their disease course. Per the original data handling: Amplification with reference gene primers provided the estimates of nucleated cell counts. Clones were read by immunoSEQ multiplex PCR, and TCRdb kept only the in-frame ones, dropping some. V, J and clone size derive from that table, while D and trimming were established from the DNA sequence. This sample has approximately 300,000 clones, with 85% to 90% found just once.

This sequence was found in a woman between 50 and 59 years old with COVID-19, enrolled during active disease. Sequencing used peripheral blood. The V and J genes are TRBV7-2 and TRBJ2-4; 9 bases match TRBD2. CDR3 nucleotide sequence: TGTGCCAGCAGCTTAGAGTCTAGCGGGACCAAAAACATTCAGTACTTC. Protein product: CASSLESSGTKNIQYF.